Listed here are 7 T cell receptor beta chains from one sample, sequenced in a study of Ad26.COV2.S vaccination and SARS-CoV-2 variants. TCRdb keeps only in-frame clones here, not all; method: immunoSEQ multiplex PCR. Of about 440,000 clones detected, about nine tenths appear once; the ten largest clones hold approximately 4.5%. Treatment denoted: around 19 received Ad26.COV2.S at low or high dose, single or two shots; roughly five received placebo; per-sample allocation not given. Repertoires come from day 63 after the first vaccine or placebo injection. The specimen comprised peripheral blood, sampled in a trial of Ad26.COV2.S vaccine versus placebo. These receptors were obtained from a person aged 18 to 59 who received the Ad26.COV2.S COVID-19 vaccine or a placebo.

This clone appeared a single time. The CDR3 DNA reads TGCAGCGTAGGACACAGGGCGGTGAAGCTAGCCAAAAACATTCAGTACTTC. It is translated as CSVGHRAVKLAKNIQYF. V and J are TRBV29-1 and TRBJ2-4, with D possibly TRBD1 on 6 matching bases. This CDR3 is built from 17 residues. Trimming took 6 bases from V and 0 from J, leaving 21 bases between them. Germline V gives CDR1 SQVTM, CDR2 ANQGSEA. Complete variable domain (other parts from reference TRBV29-1 and TRBJ2-4): SAVISQKPSRDICQRGTSLTIQCQVDSQVTMMFWYRQQPGQSLTLIATANQGSEATYESGFVIDKFPISRPNLTFSTLTVSNMSPEDSSIYLCSVGHRAVKLAKNIQYFGAGTRLSVL.

The rearrangement joins TRBV28 to TRBJ2-3; TRBD2 matches 7 bases. This CDR3 has 15 residues. Unmatched junction bases numbered 8, after V lost 2 bases and J lost 6 bases. Germline CDR1 is MDHEN and CDR2 is SYDVKM. The CDR3 here is CASSLIGGRSDTQYF. DNA of the CDR3: TGTGCCAGCAGTTTAATCGGCGGGAGATCGGATACGCAGTATTTT.

The CDR3 coding sequence is TGCGCCAGCAGCCACTTAATTTCGGGACGTAAAGGGGGGGCTGAAGCTTTCTTT. This translates into CASSHLISGRKGGAEAFF. V gene TRBV4-1 combines with J gene TRBJ1-1; D possibly corresponds to TRBD1 (6 bases). V was trimmed by 3 bases and J by 6 bases, leaving 26 bases between them. Germline V CDR1 and CDR2: MGHRA, YSYEKL. The CDR3 is 18 residues long.

The rearrangement joins TRBV19 to TRBJ2-5; 8 bases are a match to TRBD1. CDR1 and CDR2 (germline): LNHDA, SQIVND (reference sequence). The CDR3 runs to 16 residues. The V segment lost 4 bases and the J segment 4 bases; nucleotides outside the gene matches: 11. DNA for the CDR3: TGTGCCAGTAGTACACAAAGACAGGGGAGGAGAGAGACCCAGTACTTC. It specifies CASSTQRQGRRETQYF. Variable domain in full (rest from reference TRBV19 and TRBJ2-5): DGGITQSPKYLFRKEGQNVTLSCEQNLNHDAMYWYRQDPGQGLRLIYYSQIVNDFQKGDIAEGYSVSREKKESFPLTVTSAQKNPTAFYLCASSTQRQGRRETQYFGPGTRLLVL.

The chain has TRBV9 and TRBJ2-7, with 11 bases lining up with TRBD2. From germline, CDR1 is SGDLS and CDR2 YYNGEE. The trim removed 3 bases at V and 4 bases at J, leaving 3 bases unmatched. CDR3 length: 14 residues. The CDR3 DNA reads as TGTGCCAGCAGCGAGGGGACTAGCGGTTACGAGCAGTACTTC. Its protein is CASSEGTSGYEQYF.

The CDR3 loop reads CSVEDRYGYTF. The CDR3 DNA is TGCAGCGTTGAAGACCGCTATGGCTACACCTTC. This chain joins TRBV29-1 and TRBJ1-2; no clear D gene. V lost 0 bases, J lost 4 bases, and 3 bases lay in between. The CDR3 extends over 11 amino acids. Germline V lookup: CDR1 SQVTM, CDR2 ANQGSEA.

The gene calls are TRBV18 and TRBJ2-1; TRBD2 is a possible D gene (6 bases). Germline-derived CDR1 and CDR2 are KGHSH and LQKENI. CDR3 length: 16 amino acids. V was shortened by 3 bases and J by 3 bases, with 15 bases between the two germline ends. CDR3 nucleotides: TGTGCCAGCTCACCCCCATGGGGGGAGGTCTACAATGAGCAGTTCTTC. Translation: CASSPPWGEVYNEQFF.